This entry describes one T cell receptor beta chain. A read error may produce the germline difference seen at one junction end. The data are from a study of blood T cell repertoires in COVID-19. Across the study: Collection of acute and convalescent COVID-19 samples took place in the United States, Italy and Spain. In each case, the material was cDNA or gDNA derived from T cells, B-cell-depleted T cells, or PBMCs.

Original processing notes: Amplified reference gene primers provided the basis for estimating nucleated cell counts. Only in-frame clones appear in the TCRdb table, and some are missing; sequencing was by immunoSEQ multiplex PCR. For V, J and clone size, that table is used; D and trimming come from the DNA. The table includes roughly 43,000 clones, about 90% detected once. CDR1 is SSHAT, CDR2 FNYEAQ, per germline (reference sequence). The CDR3 is made up of 12 amino acids. Source material: peripheral blood. The chain is built from TRBV7-7 and TRBJ2-2; the D is unclear. The TCR comes from a man in his forties or fifties with active COVID-19. The CDR3 region has the DNA TGTGCTAGCAGCCCTCACACCGGGGAGCTGTTTTTT. Amino acids: CASSPHTGELFF.